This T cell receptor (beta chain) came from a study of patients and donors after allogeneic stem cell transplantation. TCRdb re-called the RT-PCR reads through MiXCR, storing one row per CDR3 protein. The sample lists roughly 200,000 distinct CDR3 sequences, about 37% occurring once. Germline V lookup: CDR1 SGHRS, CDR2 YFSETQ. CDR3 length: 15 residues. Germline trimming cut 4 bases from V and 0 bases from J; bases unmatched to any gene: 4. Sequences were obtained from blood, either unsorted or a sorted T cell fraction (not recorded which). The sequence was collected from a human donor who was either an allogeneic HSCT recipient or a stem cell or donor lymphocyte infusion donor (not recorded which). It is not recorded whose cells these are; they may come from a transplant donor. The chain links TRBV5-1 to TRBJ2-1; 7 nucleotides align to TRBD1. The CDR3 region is CASSHRGGSYNEQFF. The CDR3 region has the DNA TGCGCCAGCAGCCACAGGGGTGGCTCCTACAATGAGCAGTTCTTC.